Below, 17 T cell receptor beta chains from the same sample are listed, as sequenced in a study of blood T cells in healthy people across ages. PCR was performed a second time for about 7 to 11 cycles using a sample-barcoded 5' primer and a J-beta primer mix. TCRdb fed the 5' RACE reads into MiXCR, producing one record per CDR3 protein. The sample lists approximately 900,000 distinct CDR3 sequences; 48% were seen once. The sample comprised blood. The receptors were sampled from a young man in good health.

The rearrangement links TRBV7-2 to TRBJ2-1; unclear D gene. Trimming removed 3 bases from V and 0 bases from J, with 9 bases in between. Germline V lookup: CDR1 SGHTA, CDR2 FQGNSA. The CDR3 totals 15 residues. The CDR3 spells CASSFGPGSYNEQFF. The DNA of the CDR3 is TGTGCCAGCAGCTTCGGCCCTGGCTCCTACAATGAGCAGTTCTTC. The complete variable domain, with remaining parts taken from reference TRBV7-2 and TRBJ2-1, reads GAGVSQSPSNKVTEKGKDVELRCDPISGHTALYWYRQSLGQGLEFLIYFQGNSAPDKSGLPSDRFSAERTGGSVSTLTIQRTQQEDSAVYLCASSFGPGSYNEQFFGPGTRLTVL.

The chain is built from TRBV4-1 and TRBJ2-7, with a possible D match to TRBD1 (6 bases). The CDR3 has 16 residues. V gave up 1 base and J gave up 8 bases, with 21 bases separating them. Germline-derived CDR1 and CDR2 are MGHRA and YSYEKL. DNA for the CDR3: TGCGCCAGCAGCCAAGTAGTACAGGGCGCGCATGGGAAGCAGTACTTC. It specifies CASSQVVQGAHGKQYF.

This clonotype was found many times. This chain connects TRBV28 to TRBJ1-2; D perhaps matches TRBD1 (5 bases). The CDR3 is made up of 14 amino acids. The germline V gene encodes CDR1 MDHEN and CDR2 SYDVKM. V lost 8 bases, J lost 3 bases, and 16 bases lay in between. Written as DNA, the CDR3 is TGTGCCAGCGGCGGGCAGGGAATCCACTATGGCTACACCTTC. This encodes CASGGQGIHYGYTF.

This chain's CDR3 is CASSYSTGSQYGYTF. Here the CDR3 DNA reads TGTGCCAGCAGTTACTCCACCGGGTCGCAGTATGGCTACACCTTC. The chain uses TRBV6-5 and TRBJ1-2; D is unclear. Germline loops: CDR1 MNHEY, CDR2 SVGAGI. Trimming took off 0 bases at V and 5 bases at J, with 13 bases between the two ends. The CDR3 has 15 amino acids.

This clonotype was found a few times. The chain links TRBV4-1 to TRBJ1-2, with D possibly matching TRBD1 (5 bases). V lost 0 bases and J lost 3, with 11 bases in between. The CDR3 has 15 amino acids. The germline CDR1 and CDR2 sequences are MGHRA and YSYEKL. Written as DNA, the CDR3 is TGCGCCAGCAGCCAAGATTGGCAGGGTCACTATGGCTACACCTTC. Amino acids: CASSQDWQGHYGYTF.

The chain carries TRBV6-1 and TRBJ2-1; D gene uncertain. The V gene's germline CDR1 is MNHNS and CDR2 SASEGT. This CDR3 has 12 amino acids. V lost 4 bases and J lost 4, with 5 bases in between. The CDR3 nucleotides read TGTGCCAGCAGTGTCCAGTACAATGAGCAGTTCTTC. Translating gives CASSVQYNEQFF.

The chain recombines TRBV24-1 with TRBJ2-6; D not resolved. With 4 bases removed from V and 10 bases from J, the gap between germline ends came to 4 bases. This CDR3 contains 11 residues. Germline V CDR1 and CDR2: KGHDR, SFDVKD. In DNA, the CDR3 is TGTGCCACCAGTGAAGAAAACGTCCTGACTTTC. This sequence encodes CATSEENVLTF.

This chain uses TRBV2 with TRBJ1-5, with 7 bases identical to TRBD1. Germline CDR1 and CDR2: SNHLY and FYNNEI. The V and J ends lost 6 bases and 3 bases, in that order; junction bases with no gene match: 2. The CDR3 runs to 13 residues. The CDR3 bases are TGTGCCAGCAGGGGACAGTTCAATCAGCCCCAGCATTTT. Its translation: CASRGQFNQPQHF.

V is TRBV20-1 and J is TRBJ2-1, with 7 positions matching TRBD2. The CDR3 runs to 15 residues. With V trimmed by 1 base and J by 5 bases, 8 bases remained unmatched. Germline V gene data show CDR1 as DFQATT and CDR2 as SNEGSKA (reference sequence). CDR3 sequence reads: CSARVRAGLNNEQFF. The CDR3 coding sequence is TGCAGTGCTAGAGTACGAGCGGGGCTTAACAATGAGCAGTTCTTC.

The chain links TRBV4-2 to TRBJ2-5; D unclear. Germline values: CDR1 LGHNA, CDR2 YNFKEQ. Deletions cut 1 base from V and 2 bases from J, with 11 bases between. The CDR3 sequence is 15 residues long. CDR3 region: CASSQAASGQETQYF. CDR3 DNA sequence: TGTGCCAGCAGCCAAGCCGCTAGTGGGCAAGAGACCCAGTACTTC.

The CDR3 coding sequence is TGTGCCAGCAGCTTAGATTGGCAGCCCCAGCATTTT. It encodes CASSLDWQPQHF. V is TRBV7-2 and J is TRBJ1-5; D remains ambiguous. The germline V and J ends were trimmed by 1 base and 7 bases, with 5 bases remaining between them. The germline gives CDR1 SGHTA, CDR2 FQGNSA. CDR3 length equals 12 residues. Looking up the rest from reference TRBV7-2 and TRBJ1-5 gives the full variable domain: GAGVSQSPSNKVTEKGKDVELRCDPISGHTALYWYRQSLGQGLEFLIYFQGNSAPDKSGLPSDRFSAERTGGSVSTLTIQRTQQEDSAVYLCASSLDWQPQHFGDGTRLSIL.

This sequence joins TRBV24-1 and TRBJ2-1; D call uncertain. The CDR3 runs 14 residues. V was clipped by 0 bases and J by 7 bases, with 9 bases between them. Per the germline V gene, CDR1 is KGHDR and CDR2 is SFDVKD. The CDR3 spells CATSDLRRGNEQFF. The CDR3 DNA is TGTGCCACCAGTGATTTGCGTCGTGGTAATGAGCAGTTCTTC.

The V gene is TRBV20-1, the J gene TRBJ2-1, with TRBD2 as a possible D gene (5 bases). V gave up 6 bases and J gave up 0 bases, with 9 bases separating them. The CDR3 consists of 13 residues. Germline CDR1 reads DFQATT; CDR2 reads SNEGSKA (reference sequence). In nucleotides, the CDR3 is TGCAGTGCCCTAGCCGACTCCTACAATGAGCAGTTCTTC. This translates into CSALADSYNEQFF.

In its sample, this clonotype was seen a few times. The chain joins TRBV28 to TRBJ2-7; perhaps TRBD1 as D (6 bases). Trimming took off 5 bases at V and 0 bases at J, with 14 bases between the two ends. The CDR3 spans 15 residues. CDR1 is MDHEN and CDR2 is SYDVKM in the germline V gene. The CDR3 sequence is CASSSLTGNSYEQYF. The CDR3 DNA sequence: TGTGCCAGCAGTAGCCTAACAGGGAACTCCTACGAGCAGTACTTC.

The chain combines TRBV20-1 with TRBJ2-3; 8 nucleotides match TRBD1. V lost 5 bases to trimming and J lost 3 bases; unmatched junction nucleotides: 7. CDR1 and CDR2 (germline): DFQATT, SNEGSKA (reference sequence). CDR3 length equals 14 residues. CDR3 amino acids: CSAPSRGQTDTQYF. The CDR3 bases are TGCAGTGCTCCTAGCAGGGGGCAGACAGATACGCAGTATTTT.

The chain combines TRBV4-3 with TRBJ2-1, with 14 positions matching TRBD2. This CDR3 has 17 amino acids. V shed 3 bases, J shed 4 bases, and the junction held 5 bases outside the gene matches. The germline V gene has CDR1 LGHNA and CDR2 YSLEER. This CDR3 is CASSHRTSGGLYNEQFF. The CDR3 DNA sequence: TGCGCCAGCAGCCATCGGACTAGCGGGGGGCTTTACAATGAGCAGTTCTTC.

The rearrangement uses TRBV28 and TRBJ1-4; D is unclear. V was shortened by 8 bases and J by 8 bases, with 12 bases between the two germline ends. The germline CDR1 and CDR2 sequences are MDHEN and SYDVKM. This CDR3 region has 12 residues. CDR3 DNA: TGTGCCAGCGCTGCCCCGGGAGAAAAACTGTTTTTT. It codes for CASAAPGEKLFF.